A selection of T cell receptor beta chains follows, all from one sample in a study of shared clonotypes between healthy human individuals. Some clones are missing from TCRdb's copy, which holds only in-frame ones; the method was immunoSEQ multiplex PCR. The profile shows about 490,000 clones, around 78% of them singletons. Material: PBMCs. All receptors come from a woman aged 40-49 years in good health. Some clones in this sample may be carry-over from other donors' samples. CDR3s include the opening cysteine and the closing phenylalanine or tryptophan. The D gene is left open where the match is weak. Rows give clone size only sometimes, using once, few, many, or a class for an expanded clone.

cdr3_nt: TGTGCCAGTAGTATAGCGGACAGACTAAATGAAAAACTGTTTTTT; cdr3_aa: CASSIADRLNEKLFF; j_call: TRBJ1-4; clone_size: once; d_call: -; v_call: TRBV19
cdr3_nt: TGCGCCAGCAGCATGCCCGGGACTAGCTTCTACGAGCAGTACTTC; cdr3_aa: CASSMPGTSFYEQYF; j_call: TRBJ2-7; clone_size: once; d_call: TRBD2; v_call: TRBV5-1
cdr3_nt: TGTGCCAGCGGAGGGACAGGGGGCTTCTATGGCTACACCTTC; cdr3_aa: CASGGTGGFYGYTF; j_call: TRBJ1-2; clone_size: -; d_call: TRBD1; v_call: TRBV5-4
cdr3_nt: TGTGCCATCAGTGAGTTCGGGACAGGGGGCTCGGGGGACGGCTACACCTTC; cdr3_aa: CAISEFGTGGSGDGYTF; j_call: TRBJ1-2; clone_size: -; d_call: TRBD1; v_call: TRBV10-3
cdr3_nt: TGTGCCAGTAGCTACCGGGTAAACACCGGGGAGCTGTTTTTT; cdr3_aa: CASSYRVNTGELFF; j_call: TRBJ2-2; clone_size: many; d_call: -; v_call: TRBV19
cdr3_nt: TGTGCCAGCTCACGACAGTACAGCACAGATACGCAGTATTTT; cdr3_aa: CASSRQYSTDTQYF; j_call: TRBJ2-3; clone_size: -; d_call: -; v_call: TRBV18
cdr3_nt: TGTGCCACGTCGGGAAGACAGAAAGAGACCCAGTACTTC; cdr3_aa: CATSGRQKETQYF; j_call: TRBJ2-5; clone_size: many; d_call: -; v_call: TRBV7-2
cdr3_nt: TGTGCAACCGATCACAGGGCAGGTCAGCCCCAGCATTTT; cdr3_aa: CATDHRAGQPQHF; j_call: TRBJ1-5; clone_size: -; d_call: -; v_call: TRBV2
cdr3_nt: TGTGCCAGCAGTTCCCCTGACAGGCTCAATCAGCCCCAGCATTTT; cdr3_aa: CASSSPDRLNQPQHF; j_call: TRBJ1-5; clone_size: -; d_call: -; v_call: TRBV28
cdr3_nt: TGCGCCAGCAGCTTATCCGGGACGAACACCGGGGAGCTGTTTTTT; cdr3_aa: CASSLSGTNTGELFF; j_call: TRBJ2-2; clone_size: -; d_call: -; v_call: TRBV5-1
cdr3_nt: TGTGCCAGCAGTTCGCCACGGACAGGGAGGACTGAAGCTTTCTTT; cdr3_aa: CASSSPRTGRTEAFF; j_call: TRBJ1-1; clone_size: -; d_call: TRBD1; v_call: TRBV28
cdr3_nt: TGTGCCAGCAGCCAGGACAGGGGCTTTAATGAAAAACTGTTTTTT; cdr3_aa: CASSQDRGFNEKLFF; j_call: TRBJ1-4; clone_size: many; d_call: TRBD1; v_call: TRBV4-2
cdr3_nt: TGTGCCAGCAGCTCCAACAGAGTACCCTATGGCTACACCTTC; cdr3_aa: CASSSNRVPYGYTF; j_call: TRBJ1-2; clone_size: -; d_call: -; v_call: TRBV11-2
cdr3_nt: TGTGCCAGCTCTCGGGAGGTTAACTACGAGCAGTACTTC; cdr3_aa: CASSREVNYEQYF; j_call: TRBJ2-7; clone_size: -; d_call: TRBD2; v_call: TRBV18
cdr3_nt: TGCGCCAGCAGCCAAGAGTCCAGCGGGGGCTACAATGAGCAGTTCTTC; cdr3_aa: CASSQESSGGYNEQFF; j_call: TRBJ2-1; clone_size: -; d_call: TRBD2; v_call: TRBV4-1
cdr3_nt: TGCGCCAGCAGCTTGTACCAGTACACCGGGGAGCTGTTTTTT; cdr3_aa: CASSLYQYTGELFF; j_call: TRBJ2-2; clone_size: -; d_call: -; v_call: TRBV5-1
cdr3_nt: TGTGCCAGCAGCTTAAAGTCGGGGGGGACACTCTCCTACGAGCAGTACTTC; cdr3_aa: CASSLKSGGTLSYEQYF; j_call: TRBJ2-7; clone_size: -; d_call: TRBD2; v_call: TRBV5-6
cdr3_nt: TGTGCCAGCAGCCCTACGTTGACTAGCTTCCACTACGAGCAGTACTTC; cdr3_aa: CASSPTLTSFHYEQYF; j_call: TRBJ2-7; clone_size: -; d_call: TRBD2; v_call: TRBV7-6